A single sample is the source of the 10 T cell receptor beta chains below, sequenced in a study of monozygotic twins with inflammatory bowel disease. With the 5' RACE reads reprocessed, TCRdb shows one record per CDR3 protein and no DNA. Here the sample table reports about 330,000 distinct CDR3 sequences. Sequencing was performed on blood. The receptor set was obtained from a human donor with ulcerative colitis or Crohn's disease, or a healthy co-twin of an affected twin (not recorded which).

The V and J genes are TRBV20-1 and TRBJ2-1; the TCRdb call, TRBD2, lacks DNA for checking. The CDR3 extends over 17 amino acids. Germline V gene sequence: CDR1 DFQATT, CDR2 SNEGSKA (reference sequence). CDR3 amino acids: CSARGSHSGSSYNEQFF.

CDR3 loop: CASRGDGNSPLHF. The rearrangement uses TRBV5-1 and TRBJ1-6; as DNA is missing, the TRBD1 call by TCRdb cannot be tested. The V gene's germline CDR1 is SGHRS and CDR2 YFSETQ. The length of the CDR3 is 13 residues. Combining the CDR3 with reference TRBV5-1 and TRBJ1-6 gives the whole variable domain KAGVTQTPRYLIKTRGQQVTLSCSPISGHRSVSWYQQTPGQGLQFLFEYFSETQRNKGNFPGRFSGRQFSNSRSEMNVSTLELGDSALYLCASRGDGNSPLHFGNGTRLTVT.

The V call is TRBV5-1, the J call TRBJ2-2. Germline values: CDR1 SGHRS, CDR2 YFSETQ. The CDR3 totals 13 residues. The CDR3 is CASSEVNTGELFF.

This rearrangement joins TRBV13 to TRBJ2-3; TCRdb indicates TRBD1, and absent DNA this call remains unverified. Looked up from germline, CDR1 is PRHDT and CDR2 is FYEKMQ (reference sequence). This CDR3 contains 17 residues. This CDR3 reads CASSFDRAGGYTDTQYF.

The rearrangement links TRBV7-9 to TRBJ2-7; TCRdb returns TRBD2, unconfirmable since there is no DNA. This CDR3 is 16 amino acids long. Germline-derived CDR1 and CDR2 are SEHNR and FQNEAQ (reference sequence). The CDR3 region is CASTLSGGTTSYEQYF.

V and J are TRBV5-1 and TRBJ1-1; the TCRdb D gene call, TRBD1, has no DNA to confirm it. Germline V gene sequence: CDR1 SGHRS, CDR2 YFSETQ. The CDR3 contains 17 residues. CDR3 amino acids: CASSLEGTGRGNTEAFF.

The chain joins TRBV3-1 to TRBJ2-1. This CDR3 is 15 amino acids long. Germline-derived CDR1 and CDR2 are LGHDT and YNNKEL (reference sequence). The CDR3 protein is CASSRNTDLYNEQFF.

V is TRBV20-1 and J is TRBJ2-1; with no DNA, the TCRdb D assignment of TRBD2 cannot be verified. The CDR3 contains 17 residues. The germline gives CDR1 DFQATT, CDR2 SNEGSKA (reference sequence). The chain's CDR3 is CSARDPPILGSYNEQFF.

This chain links TRBV7-2 with TRBJ2-3. Looked up from germline, CDR1 is SGHTA and CDR2 is FQGNSA. The CDR3 length is 15 residues. The CDR3 is CASSFSRLATDTQYF.

The rearrangement joins TRBV20-1 to TRBJ2-5; TCRdb's D call of TRBD2 is untestable without DNA. The CDR3 is 14 amino acids. Looked up from germline, CDR1 is DFQATT and CDR2 is SNEGSKA (reference sequence). The CDR3 is CSVQTGTNWETQYF.